The rows below give T cell receptor beta chains drawn from one sample of a study of Ad26.COV2.S vaccination and SARS-CoV-2 variants. Produced via immunoSEQ multiplex PCR; TCRdb's table is partial and in-frame only. The table has about 440,000 clones, roughly 88% seen once. The sample was peripheral blood, taken in a trial of Ad26.COV2.S vaccine versus placebo. The receptors were gathered from a person between 18 and 59 years old who received the Ad26.COV2.S COVID-19 vaccine or a placebo. CDR3s include the opening cysteine and the closing phenylalanine or tryptophan. Each record gives: J gene, D gene, clone size, V gene, CDR3 protein, CDR3 DNA. D genes are given only for firm matches. Some rows mark clone size as missing; the rest say once, few, many or name a class of expanded clone.

j_call: TRBJ2-4
d_call: NA
clone_size: NA
v_call: TRBV27
cdr3_aa: CASRPDREGKNIQYF
cdr3_nt: TGTGCCAGCAGGCCTGACAGGGAGGGAAAAAACATTCAGTACTTC

j_call: TRBJ2-2
d_call: NA
clone_size: NA
v_call: TRBV20-1
cdr3_aa: CSASLVGELFF
cdr3_nt: TGCAGTGCTAGTTTAGTCGGGGAGCTGTTTTTT

j_call: TRBJ2-7
d_call: NA
clone_size: NA
v_call: TRBV3-1/TRBV3-2
cdr3_aa: CASSQSGVGSSYEQYF
cdr3_nt: TGTGCCAGCAGCCAAAGTGGGGTAGGGTCCTCCTACGAGCAGTACTTC

j_call: TRBJ2-7
d_call: TRBD1
clone_size: NA
v_call: TRBV5-4
cdr3_aa: CASSFGPRTGSYEQYF
cdr3_nt: TGTGCCAGCAGCTTCGGCCCAAGGACAGGGTCCTACGAGCAGTACTTC

j_call: TRBJ2-1
d_call: TRBD2
clone_size: NA
v_call: TRBV9
cdr3_aa: CASSVGVVGNSGGNEQFF
cdr3_nt: TGTGCCAGCAGCGTAGGGGTGGTTGGTAATAGCGGGGGGAATGAGCAGTTCTTC

j_call: TRBJ2-1
d_call: NA
clone_size: NA
v_call: TRBV27
cdr3_aa: CASSYFRGTSSYNEQFF
cdr3_nt: TGTGCCAGCAGTTACTTCCGCGGAACAAGCTCCTACAATGAGCAGTTCTTC

j_call: TRBJ1-5
d_call: NA
clone_size: NA
v_call: TRBV7-9
cdr3_aa: CASSLGSGQDQPQHF
cdr3_nt: TGTGCCAGCAGCTTAGGATCAGGGCAGGATCAGCCCCAGCATTTT

j_call: TRBJ2-5
d_call: NA
clone_size: once
v_call: TRBV10-3
cdr3_aa: CAISSLWGSQETQYF
cdr3_nt: TGTGCCATCAGTTCCCTCTGGGGGTCACAAGAGACCCAGTACTTC

j_call: TRBJ1-2
d_call: NA
clone_size: NA
v_call: TRBV7-6
cdr3_aa: CASSPRAGGYTF
cdr3_nt: TGTGCCAGCAGCCCTAGGGCTGGTGGCTACACCTTC

j_call: TRBJ2-1
d_call: NA
clone_size: NA
v_call: TRBV24-1
cdr3_aa: CATSVNSGFDEQFF
cdr3_nt: TGTGCCACCAGTGTCAATAGCGGTTTCGATGAGCAGTTCTTC

j_call: TRBJ2-1
d_call: TRBD2
clone_size: NA
v_call: TRBV19
cdr3_aa: CASSEGLAGNSYNEQFF
cdr3_nt: TGTGCCAGTAGTGAGGGACTAGCGGGGAATTCCTACAATGAGCAGTTCTTC

j_call: TRBJ2-3
d_call: TRBD1
clone_size: NA
v_call: TRBV4-2
cdr3_aa: CASSHPATGGFTDTQYF
cdr3_nt: TGTGCCAGCAGCCATCCGGCTACAGGGGGCTTCACAGATACGCAGTATTTT

j_call: TRBJ2-7
d_call: TRBD2
clone_size: NA
v_call: TRBV9
cdr3_aa: CASSVALAGDGYEQYF
cdr3_nt: TGTGCCAGCAGCGTAGCTCTGGCGGGAGATGGCTACGAGCAGTACTTC

j_call: TRBJ2-7
d_call: TRBD1
clone_size: NA
v_call: TRBV5-1
cdr3_aa: CASSHPGQPQYF
cdr3_nt: TGCGCCAGCAGCCACCCGGGACAGCCGCAGTACTTC

j_call: TRBJ2-1
d_call: TRBD2
clone_size: NA
v_call: TRBV5-1
cdr3_aa: CASREASGSLIDEQFF
cdr3_nt: TGCGCCAGCAGGGAAGCTAGCGGGAGTTTAATCGATGAGCAGTTCTTC

j_call: TRBJ2-7
d_call: NA
clone_size: NA
v_call: TRBV7-2
cdr3_aa: CASSLRSLAGSYEQYF
cdr3_nt: TGTGCCAGCAGCTTGAGGTCCCTGGCGGGATCTTACGAGCAGTACTTC

j_call: TRBJ1-1
d_call: TRBD1
clone_size: NA
v_call: TRBV9
cdr3_aa: CASTPGTALRTEAFF
cdr3_nt: TGTGCCAGCACCCCGGGGACAGCCCTTCGCACTGAAGCTTTCTTT

j_call: TRBJ1-4
d_call: NA
clone_size: NA
v_call: TRBV18
cdr3_aa: CASSPRGLSEKLFF
cdr3_nt: TGTGCCAGCTCACCACGGGGTTTAAGTGAAAAACTGTTTTTT

j_call: TRBJ2-5
d_call: NA
clone_size: NA
v_call: TRBV6-5
cdr3_aa: CASIQTAKETQYF
cdr3_nt: TGTGCCAGCATACAGACAGCGAAAGAGACCCAGTACTTC

j_call: TRBJ1-1
d_call: NA
clone_size: NA
v_call: TRBV5-1
cdr3_aa: CASRPQGTEAFF
cdr3_nt: TGCGCCAGCAGGCCTCAGGGGACTGAAGCTTTCTTT

j_call: TRBJ2-7
d_call: TRBD2
clone_size: NA
v_call: TRBV9
cdr3_aa: CASSVSPGVAGAEQYF
cdr3_nt: TGTGCCAGCAGCGTTTCCCCGGGGGTAGCGGGAGCCGAGCAGTACTTC

j_call: TRBJ2-7
d_call: TRBD1
clone_size: NA
v_call: TRBV4-2
cdr3_aa: CASSQEQGISSYEQYF
cdr3_nt: TGTGCCAGCAGCCAAGAACAGGGGATCAGCTCCTACGAGCAGTACTTC

j_call: TRBJ1-1
d_call: TRBD1
clone_size: NA
v_call: TRBV19
cdr3_aa: CASSMGRQGANTEAFF
cdr3_nt: TGTGCCAGTAGTATGGGAAGACAGGGAGCGAACACTGAAGCTTTCTTT

j_call: TRBJ2-3
d_call: TRBD1
clone_size: NA
v_call: TRBV28
cdr3_aa: CASSLGQGTDTQYF
cdr3_nt: TGTGCCAGCAGTCTCGGACAGGGCACAGATACGCAGTATTTT

j_call: TRBJ2-2
d_call: NA
clone_size: NA
v_call: TRBV15
cdr3_aa: CATSRHTSEGELFF
cdr3_nt: TGTGCCACCAGCAGACACACCTCTGAGGGGGAGCTGTTTTTT

j_call: TRBJ2-7
d_call: NA
clone_size: NA
v_call: TRBV12-2
cdr3_aa: CASTKKIAGEAYEQYF
cdr3_nt: TGTGCAAGCACGAAAAAGATAGCGGGAGAGGCCTACGAGCAGTACTTC

j_call: TRBJ2-7
d_call: NA
clone_size: NA
v_call: TRBV2
cdr3_aa: CASNPLALRDEQYF
cdr3_nt: TGTGCCAGCAACCCCCTAGCTCTCCGGGACGAGCAGTACTTC

j_call: TRBJ1-4
d_call: NA
clone_size: NA
v_call: TRBV12-3/TRBV12-4
cdr3_aa: CASSLGLEKLFF
cdr3_nt: TGTGCCAGCAGTCTCGGCCTTGAAAAACTGTTTTTT

j_call: TRBJ2-6
d_call: NA
clone_size: NA
v_call: TRBV5-8
cdr3_aa: CASISREIFSGANVLTF
cdr3_nt: TGTGCCAGCATAAGCAGGGAGATCTTCTCTGGGGCCAACGTCCTGACTTTC